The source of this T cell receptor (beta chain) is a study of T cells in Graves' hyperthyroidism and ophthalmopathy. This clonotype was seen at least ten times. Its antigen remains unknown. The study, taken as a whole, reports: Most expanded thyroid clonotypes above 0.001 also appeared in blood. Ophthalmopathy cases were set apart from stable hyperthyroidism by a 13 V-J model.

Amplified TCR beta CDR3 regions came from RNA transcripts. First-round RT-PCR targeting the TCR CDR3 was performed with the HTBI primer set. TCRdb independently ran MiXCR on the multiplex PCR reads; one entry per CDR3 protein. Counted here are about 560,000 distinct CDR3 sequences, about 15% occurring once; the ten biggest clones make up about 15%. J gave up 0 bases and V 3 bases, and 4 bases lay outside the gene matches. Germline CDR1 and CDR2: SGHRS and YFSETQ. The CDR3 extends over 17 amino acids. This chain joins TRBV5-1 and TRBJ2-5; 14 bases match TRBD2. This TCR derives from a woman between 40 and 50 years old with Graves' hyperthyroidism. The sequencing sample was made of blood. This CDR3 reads CASSSRLAGGDQETQYF. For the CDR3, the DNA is TGCGCCAGCAGCTCCCGACTAGCGGGAGGGGACCAAGAGACCCAGTACTTC.